This is a list of T cell receptor beta chains from one sample in a study of CD8+CD57+ T cells in acquired aplastic anemia. TCRdb ran MiXCR on the reads and lists one entry per CDR3 protein. Found here are more than 150,000 distinct CDR3 sequences, approximately 48% of them singletons; the top ten hold about 1.7%. The specimen was sorted CD4+, CD8+, or CD8+CD57+ T cells (not recorded which) from PBMCs. The receptors derive from a human donor with aplastic anemia. Each CDR3 is given without its conserved first and last residue. The order of the fields is CDR3 protein, V gene, CDR3 length.

CDR3: ASSIAGTDTQY
V: TRBV19
length: 11

CDR3: ATSDPDRGVTGELF
V: TRBV24-1
length: 14

CDR3: AISAPDDNSPLH
V: TRBV10-3
length: 12

CDR3: ASSNRDYPC
V: TRBV7-9
length: 9

CDR3: ASSGTGVGETQY
V: TRBV12-3/TRBV12-4
length: 12

CDR3: ASSDTGQGNEKLF
V: TRBV25-1
length: 13

CDR3: ASSLGGDLYGYT
V: TRBV7-9
length: 12

CDR3: ATRQGHEQY
V: TRBV19
length: 9

CDR3: STQQSLAGSTYEQY
V: TRBV20-1
length: 14

CDR3: ASTLRSYEQY
V: TRBV6-1
length: 10

CDR3: SVPDRGYGYT
V: TRBV20-1
length: 10

CDR3: ASKTSGSYNEQF
V: TRBV25-1
length: 12

CDR3: ASSFHLAGPRTYTQY
V: TRBV6-2/TRBV6-3
length: 15

CDR3: APRDSYTDTQY
V: TRBV15
length: 11

CDR3: ASSAGTNEQY
V: TRBV9
length: 10

CDR3: SVDGGVNTGELF
V: TRBV29-1
length: 12

CDR3: ASSGEREYSPGGF
V: TRBV2
length: 13

CDR3: ATRSDTIY
V: TRBV10-3
length: 8

CDR3: ASSVWDRVDGYT
V: TRBV9
length: 12

CDR3: SARDLGYYT
V: TRBV20-1
length: 9

CDR3: ATSNRETGFNEQF
V: TRBV24-1
length: 13

CDR3: SARDLNRGGNQPQH
V: TRBV20-1
length: 14

CDR3: ASSSLSGFFQETQY
V: TRBV11-2
length: 14

CDR3: ASSDEGEQY
V: TRBV2
length: 9

CDR3: ASSGPGGEQY
V: TRBV4-1
length: 10

CDR3: ASSQSLRHNSPLH
V: TRBV19
length: 13

CDR3: ASSDMCTGMKDCGYT
V: TRBV2
length: 15

CDR3: ASSGPNFSGNTIY
V: TRBV5-8
length: 13

CDR3: AISSGRGRLNIQY
V: TRBV10-3
length: 13

CDR3: ASSIGWTEAF
V: TRBV19
length: 10

CDR3: SARASNQPQH
V: TRBV20-1
length: 10

CDR3: SARDLSRSNQPQH
V: TRBV20-1
length: 13

CDR3: ASSLLGTRYNEQF
V: TRBV5-1
length: 13

CDR3: ASHSLGTARSDEQF
V: TRBV25-1
length: 14

CDR3: ASSSGTSGSPGELF
V: TRBV7-8
length: 14

CDR3: ASRATGSSYNSPLH
V: TRBV5-5
length: 14

CDR3: AISGAGTGNSPLH
V: TRBV10-3
length: 13

CDR3: SVEGQGGRETQY
V: TRBV29-1
length: 12

CDR3: ASSQDFGSGSLYTGELF
V: TRBV14
length: 17